This is a list of T cell receptor beta chains from one sample in a study of CD8 T cell repertoires and HIV-1 epitope variants. These receptors' targets are unknown. Using immunoSEQ multiplex PCR, the repertoire was profiled, and TCRdb retains in-frame clones only, with some absent. The table lists a few thousand clones, 65% to 75% of them singletons. The sequenced sample was cultured CD8+ T cells derived from PBMCs. The receptor set was obtained from a male donor with HIV. Each CDR3 is given with its conserved first and last residue. A D gene is named only where the DNA matches it firmly. Clone size, where shown, is once, few, many, or a class for clones that have expanded.

TRBV4-3,TRBJ1-6,-,few,CASSQGDEGRPLHF,TGCGCCAGCAGCCAAGGAGATGAAGGGCGGCCTCTCCACTTT
TRBV7-9,TRBJ2-5,TRBD2,-,CASTETSGESETQYF,TGTGCCAGCACCGAAACTAGCGGGGAATCAGAGACCCAGTACTTC
TRBV7-9,TRBJ2-6,TRBD2,-,CASSPTRLAGGAGANVLTF,TGTGCCAGCAGCCCGACCCGGCTAGCGGGAGGGGCTGGGGCCAACGTCCTGACTTTC
TRBV7-7,TRBJ2-3,-,-,CASSPDSLTDTQYF,TGTGCCAGCAGCCCGGACAGCCTCACAGATACGCAGTATTTT
TRBV7-9,TRBJ2-5,-,once,CASSKVGGWGETQYF,TGTGCCAGCAGCAAGGTGGGGGGATGGGGAGAGACCCAGTACTTC
TRBV6-1,TRBJ1-5,-,once,CASSGGQGIHQPQHF,TGTGCCAGCAGTGGGGGGCAGGGGATACATCAGCCCCAGCATTTT
TRBV28,TRBJ1-1,-,once,CASSILNTEAFF,TGTGCCAGCAGTATCCTGAACACTGAAGCTTTCTTT
TRBV27,TRBJ2-7,TRBD1,once,CASSFGQGAIEQYF,TGTGCCAGCAGTTTCGGACAGGGGGCTATCGAGCAGTACTTC
TRBV15,TRBJ1-2,-,-,CATSREQAHGYTF,TGTGCCACCAGCAGAGAACAAGCCCATGGCTACACCTTC
TRBV19,TRBJ2-1,TRBD2,-,CASSMGLNNEQFF,TGTGCCAGTAGTATGGGACTAAACAATGAGCAGTTCTTC
TRBV9,TRBJ1-1,-,-,CASSVATDNTEAFF,TGTGCCAGCAGCGTAGCGACGGATAACACTGAAGCTTTCTTT
TRBV4-2,TRBJ1-2,TRBD1,-,CASSQEGLGQGYGYTF,TGTGCCAGCAGCCAAGAAGGGCTGGGACAGGGCTATGGCTACACCTTC
TRBV5-6,TRBJ2-7,TRBD1,-,CASSWDRAYEQYF,TGTGCCAGCAGTTGGGACAGGGCCTACGAGCAGTACTTC